These 7 T cell receptor beta chains originate from one sample sequenced in a study of T cells after yellow fever vaccination. TCRdb analysed the 5' RACE reads with MiXCR anew, one entry per CDR3 protein. The data hold about 400,000 distinct CDR3 sequences, with 6.2% observed a single time. The sample was PBMCs, taken 5 days after the yellow fever booster vaccination. These receptors were taken from a young man who received the YFV17D yellow fever vaccine.

The rearrangement joins TRBV2 to TRBJ2-3; D might be TRBD1 (5 bases). Trimming took 9 bases from V and 1 from J, leaving 14 bases between them. This CDR3 has 14 residues. Germline V gene sequence: CDR1 SNHLY, CDR2 FYNNEI. The CDR3: CARHSGKGTDTQYF. The CDR3 coding sequence is TGTGCCAGACACTCAGGGAAGGGCACAGATACGCAGTATTTT.

This clonotype was observed many times. The chain carries TRBV20-1 and TRBJ1-5; 7 bases line up with TRBD1. The CDR3 has 15 residues. J lost 3 bases, V lost 4 bases, and 9 bases had no gene match. Germline V gene data show CDR1 as DFQATT and CDR2 as SNEGSKA (reference sequence). CDR3 amino acids: CSATRDSRLNQPQHF. The CDR3 region has the DNA TGCAGTGCTACCCGGGACAGTAGACTCAATCAGCCCCAGCATTTT.

The sample holds many counts of this clonotype. V is TRBV27 and J is TRBJ2-3; D call uncertain. CDR1 MNHEY and CDR2 SMNVEV come from the germline V gene (reference sequence). V lost 5 bases, J lost 2 bases, and 8 bases lay in between. The CDR3 has 13 amino acids. CDR3: CASSLLNTDTQYF. CDR3 bases: TGTGCCAGCAGTCTCCTCAACACAGATACGCAGTATTTT.

The chain uses TRBV6-2 or TRBV6-3 and TRBJ2-1, with D perhaps matching TRBD2 (5 bases). The CDR3 consists of 14 residues. Trimming took 5 bases from V and 0 from J, leaving 8 bases between them. Germline assignment: CDR1 MNHEY and CDR2 SVGEGT. CDR3 DNA: TGTGCCAGCAGTGGGCGGGTCTCCTACAATGAGCAGTTCTTC. Its translation is CASSGRVSYNEQFF.

This clonotype was recorded many times. This rearrangement joins TRBV5-1 to TRBJ2-3; 7 bases agree with TRBD1. The CDR3 consists of 14 residues. Germline lookup yields CDR1 SGHRS and CDR2 YFSETQ. V lost 6 bases to trimming and J lost 2 bases; unmatched junction nucleotides: 6. The CDR3 DNA sequence: TGCGCCAGCAACCGGGACAGCCTCACAGATACGCAGTATTTT. Translated, it gives CASNRDSLTDTQYF.

The chain has TRBV3-1 and TRBJ2-3; TRBD2 matches 10 bases. This CDR3 has 16 amino acids. The germline V gene encodes CDR1 LGHDT and CDR2 YNNKEL (reference sequence). The V segment lost 4 bases and the J segment 0 bases; nucleotides outside the gene matches: 4. The CDR3 DNA reads as TGTGCCAGCAGCCGGACTAGCGGAAGAAGCACAGATACGCAGTATTTT. This encodes CASSRTSGRSTDTQYF.

This clonotype was observed many times. This sequence joins TRBV5-1 and TRBJ2-1; weak D call: TRBD2 (6 bases). Germline CDR1 and CDR2: SGHRS and YFSETQ. This CDR3 is built from 15 residues. Trimming removed 1 base from V and 2 bases from J, with 10 bases in between. CDR3 residues: CASSLREQAYNEQFF. CDR3 in DNA: TGCGCCAGCAGCTTGCGGGAGCAAGCCTACAATGAGCAGTTCTTC.